This passage covers 22 T cell receptor beta chains from one sample sequenced in a study of blood T cell repertoires in COVID-19. Produced via immunoSEQ multiplex PCR; TCRdb's table is partial and in-frame only. The data contain 300,000 to 400,000 clones, roughly 90% of them seen just once; the ten biggest clones take up roughly 2.6%. Sequenced material: PBMCs or T cells enriched from blood (not recorded which). These receptors were collected from a man aged 60-69 years who had recovered from COVID-19.

The chain joins TRBV28 to TRBJ1-2; 9 bases match TRBD1. There are 16 residues in the CDR3. The trim removed 5 bases at V and 4 bases at J, leaving 11 bases unmatched. The germline CDR1 and CDR2 sequences are MDHEN and SYDVKM. CDR3 amino acids: CASSVPGQGAIYGYTF. CDR3 sequence (DNA): TGTGCCAGCAGTGTACCGGGACAGGGCGCTATCTATGGCTACACCTTC.

CDR3 coding DNA: TGTGCCAGCAGCTTAGTCAACAGGGGACATTCGCAGTATTTT. Encoded protein: CASSLVNRGHSQYF. The V gene is TRBV11-1, the J gene TRBJ2-3, with 7 bases matching TRBD1. The CDR3 spans 14 residues. The V gene end was trimmed by 1 base and the J gene end by 10 bases; junction bases not matched to a gene: 8. From germline, CDR1 is SGHAT and CDR2 FQDESV (reference sequence).

This clone appeared a few times. The rearrangement links TRBV6-4 to TRBJ1-6; the match to TRBD1 covers 8 bases. Germline V CDR1 and CDR2: MRHNA, SNTAGT. This CDR3 comprises 13 residues. Trimming took 6 bases from V and 7 from J; bases not matched to a gene: 2. This chain's CDR3 is CASSQGANSPLHF. CDR3 DNA sequence: TGTGCCAGCAGCCAGGGGGCAAATTCACCCCTCCACTTT.

The V and J genes are TRBV7-2 and TRBJ2-3, with a tentative D call TRBD2 (6 bases). This CDR3 has 16 residues. Germline V CDR1 and CDR2: SGHTA, FQGNSA. The germline V and J ends were trimmed by 4 bases and 2 bases, with 16 bases remaining between them. The CDR3 nucleotides read TGTGCCAGCAGCTCCGGGACTTCTACCCTCACAGATACGCAGTATTTT. Translating it yields CASSSGTSTLTDTQYF.

The chain uses TRBV5-1 and TRBJ1-4; TRBD1 might be the D (5 bases). The germline V gene has CDR1 SGHRS and CDR2 YFSETQ. The CDR3 runs to 15 residues. Trimming left V 0 bases short and J 4 bases short, with 10 bases between. The CDR3 sequence is CASSLAAGINEKLFF. The CDR3 nucleotides are TGCGCCAGCAGCTTGGCGGCAGGGATTAATGAAAAACTGTTTTTT.

CDR3 amino acids: CASADRANSPLHF. In DNA, the CDR3 is TGTGCTAGTGCCGACAGGGCGAATTCACCCCTCCACTTT. The rearrangement uses TRBV12-5 and TRBJ1-6; 7 bases line up with TRBD1. V was pared by 7 bases and J by 7 bases, with 4 bases of the junction left unmatched. This CDR3 is built from 13 residues. Per the germline V gene, CDR1 is LGHNT and CDR2 is FRNRAP.

This chain uses TRBV5-6 with TRBJ2-1; 7 bases line up with TRBD1. Germline CDR1 reads SGHDT; CDR2 reads YYEEEE. CDR3 length: 14 residues. V was pared by 0 bases and J by 8 bases, with 5 bases of the junction left unmatched. The CDR3, as DNA: TGTGCCAGCAGCTTGGGAGACAGGGTGGATGAGCAGTTCTTC. It specifies CASSLGDRVDEQFF.

The gene calls are TRBV27 and TRBJ1-5; D remains ambiguous. The CDR3 is made up of 15 amino acids. Germline CDR1 MNHEY, CDR2 SMNVEV (reference sequence). Trimming pared 3 bases from V and 2 bases from J, leaving 11 bases between. Here the CDR3 reads CASSFSLAGNQPQHF. CDR3 nucleotide sequence: TGTGCCAGCAGTTTCTCGTTGGCTGGCAATCAGCCCCAGCATTTT.

The V gene is TRBV5-1, the J gene TRBJ2-1; 10 nucleotides match TRBD2. The germline V gene encodes CDR1 SGHRS and CDR2 YFSETQ. The V segment lost 1 base and the J segment 9 bases; nucleotides outside the gene matches: 7. The CDR3 spans 15 residues. Here the CDR3 DNA reads TGCGCCAGCAGCTTGCGGCTAGCGGGAGAACTTGAGCAGTTCTTC. The encoded protein is CASSLRLAGELEQFF.

This chain uses TRBV19 with TRBJ2-5; 8 bases fit TRBD2. V trimming: 2 bases; J trimming: 5 bases; junction bases outside the gene matches: 7. Germline assignment: CDR1 LNHDA and CDR2 SQIVND (reference sequence). The CDR3 is made up of 15 amino acids. The CDR3 nucleotides are TGTGCCAGTAGTATAAGCGGGGGAGTATCCGAGACCCAGTACTTC. As protein: CASSISGGVSETQYF.

This chain links TRBV7-8 with TRBJ2-3, with D possibly TRBD2 on 6 matching bases. Trimming took off 3 bases at V and 2 bases at J, with 18 bases between the two ends. The CDR3 is made up of 17 amino acids. Germline CDR1 reads SGHVS; CDR2 reads FQNEAQ. The DNA of the CDR3 is TGTGCCAGCAGCTTCGGCCGAATGGAACTAGCCACAGATACGCAGTATTTT. Residues: CASSFGRMELATDTQYF.

The rearrangement links TRBV9 to TRBJ2-1; D perhaps matches TRBD2 (7 bases). This CDR3 contains 14 residues. Deletions cut 3 bases from V and 8 bases from J, with 15 bases between. CDR1 and CDR2 from the germline V gene are SGDLS and YYNGEE. CDR3 bases: TGTGCCAGCAGCGAGGGGGGGCCAGCGTATGAGCAGTTCTTC. It encodes CASSEGGPAYEQFF. The whole variable domain, filled in from reference TRBV9 and TRBJ2-1, reads DSGVTQTPKHLITATGQRVTLRCSPRSGDLSVYWYQQSLDQGLQFLIQYYNGEERAKGNILERFSAQQFPDLHSELNLSSLELGDSALYFCASSEGGPAYEQFFGPGTRLTVL.

The gene calls are TRBV27 and TRBJ2-7; D perhaps matches TRBD2 (6 bases). V was trimmed by 6 bases and J by 1 base, leaving 13 bases between them. CDR1 is MNHEY, CDR2 SMNVEV, per germline (reference sequence). This CDR3 comprises 14 residues. CDR3 in DNA: TGTGCCAGCAGAAGAGTCGGGGGTTCCTACGAGCAGTACTTC. Translating it yields CASRRVGGSYEQYF.

CDR3 coding DNA: TGCGCCAGCAGCCAAGATGATCGGGAGCCGGGTAAACTGTTTTTT. This codes for CASSQDDREPGKLFF. This chain uses TRBV4-1 with TRBJ1-4, with unresolved D. This CDR3 spans 15 amino acids. CDR1 is MGHRA and CDR2 is YSYEKL in the germline V gene. The ends were cut back, 0 bases at V and 11 bases at J, with 16 bases in the middle.

J is TRBJ2-1 and V is TRBV9; TRBD2 matches at 7 bases. V was clipped by 2 bases and J by 0 bases; unmatched bases: 8. Per germline, CDR1 SGDLS and CDR2 YYNGEE. CDR3 length: 17 residues. For the CDR3, the DNA is TGTGCCAGCAGCGTTCTGACTAGCAGAACCTCCTACAATGAGCAGTTCTTC. Translated, it gives CASSVLTSRTSYNEQFF.

The chain has TRBV28 and TRBJ2-2; 8 bases line up with TRBD1. Germline V gene sequence: CDR1 MDHEN, CDR2 SYDVKM. V trimming: 1 base; J trimming: 7 bases; junction bases outside the gene matches: 8. The CDR3 loop spans 16 amino acids. In DNA, the CDR3 is TGTGCCAGCAGTTTATTCGGACAGGGTAAAGTCGGGGAGCTGTTTTTT. Its protein product is CASSLFGQGKVGELFF.

This chain joins TRBV11-3 and TRBJ2-1; TRBD2 is a possible D gene (6 bases). From germline, CDR1 is SGHNT and CDR2 YENEEA. CDR3 length equals 15 residues. V gave up 5 bases and J gave up 7 bases, with 18 bases separating them. The CDR3 nucleotides read TGTGCCAGCAGCCCAGCGGGTGGTGTTACAAATGAGCAGTTCTTC. It codes for CASSPAGGVTNEQFF.

This clone occurred a few times. The chain couples TRBV5-1 to TRBJ1-5; 7 bases agree with TRBD1. V trimming: 4 bases; J trimming: 7 bases; junction bases outside the gene matches: 8. CDR3 length equals 14 residues. Germline CDR1 and CDR2: SGHRS and YFSETQ. CDR3 protein: CASSPGQTKQPQHF. CDR3 coding DNA: TGCGCCAGCAGCCCGGGACAGACGAAGCAGCCCCAGCATTTT.

This chain joins TRBV9 and TRBJ1-2; D gene uncertain. CDR3 length: 12 amino acids. The germline CDR1 and CDR2 sequences are SGDLS and YYNGEE. V gave up 3 bases and J gave up 0 bases, with 3 bases separating them. Here the CDR3 DNA reads TGTGCCAGCAGCGGAGCTAACTATGGCTACACCTTC. Translating gives CASSGANYGYTF.

J is TRBJ1-2 and V is TRBV27, with 9 bases fitting TRBD1. CDR3 length: 15 amino acids. CDR1 and CDR2 (germline): MNHEY, SMNVEV (reference sequence). The V gene end was trimmed by 0 bases and the J gene end by 1 base; junction bases not matched to a gene: 0. The CDR3 DNA is TGTGCCAGCAGTTTATCGGGACAGGGTAACTATGGCTACACCTTC. Protein: CASSLSGQGNYGYTF.

The CDR3 DNA reads as TGCGCCAGCAAGGACAGCCCGGGCGATACGCAGTATTTT. Protein product: CASKDSPGDTQYF. The V call is TRBV10-1, the J call TRBJ2-3; tentatively, D is TRBD1 (6 bases). The V gene lost 7 bases and the J gene lost 6 bases, with 14 bases spanning the gap. Germline lookup yields CDR1 WNHNN and CDR2 SYGVQD (reference sequence). The CDR3 spans 13 residues.

V and J are TRBV5-1 and TRBJ2-1; 7 bases fit TRBD2. The J segment lost 1 base and the V segment lost 4 bases, leaving 11 bases of the junction unmatched. The CDR3 length is 17 residues. Germline CDR1 reads SGHRS; CDR2 reads YFSETQ. The CDR3 region has the DNA TGCGCCAGCAGCCAGACAACTAGCGTAAGGTCCTACAATGAGCAGTTCTTC. This gives the protein CASSQTTSVRSYNEQFF. Full variable domain (rest looked up from reference TRBV5-1 and TRBJ2-1): KAGVTQTPRYLIKTRGQQVTLSCSPISGHRSVSWYQQTPGQGLQFLFEYFSETQRNKGNFPGRFSGRQFSNSRSEMNVSTLELGDSALYLCASSQTTSVRSYNEQFFGPGTRLTVL.